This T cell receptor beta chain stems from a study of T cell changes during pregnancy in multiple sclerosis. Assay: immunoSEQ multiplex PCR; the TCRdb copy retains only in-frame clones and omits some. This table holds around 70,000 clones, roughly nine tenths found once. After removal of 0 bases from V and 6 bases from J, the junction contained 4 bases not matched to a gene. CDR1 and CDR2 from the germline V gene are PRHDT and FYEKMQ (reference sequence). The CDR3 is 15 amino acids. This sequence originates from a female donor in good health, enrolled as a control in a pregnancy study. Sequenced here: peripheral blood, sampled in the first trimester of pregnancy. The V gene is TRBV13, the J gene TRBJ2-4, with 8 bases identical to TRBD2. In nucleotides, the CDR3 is TGTGCCAGCAGCTTAGGTAGCGGGAAAAGAAACATTCAGTACTTC. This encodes CASSLGSGKRNIQYF. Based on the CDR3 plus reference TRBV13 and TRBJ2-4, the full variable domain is AAGVIQSPRHLIKEKRETATLKCYPIPRHDTVYWYQQGPGQDPQFLISFYEKMQSDKGSIPDRFSAQQFSDYHSELNMSSLELGDSALYFCASSLGSGKRNIQYFGAGTRLSVL.